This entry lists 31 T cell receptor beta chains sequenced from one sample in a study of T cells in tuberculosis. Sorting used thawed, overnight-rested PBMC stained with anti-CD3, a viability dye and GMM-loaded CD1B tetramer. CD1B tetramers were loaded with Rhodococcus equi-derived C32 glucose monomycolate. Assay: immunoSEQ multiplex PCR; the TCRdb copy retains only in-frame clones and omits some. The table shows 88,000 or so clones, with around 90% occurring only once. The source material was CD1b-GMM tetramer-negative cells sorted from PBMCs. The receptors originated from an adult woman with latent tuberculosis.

CDR3 amino acids: CASSRGLKAATNEKLFF. The DNA of the CDR3 is TGTGCCAGCAGCAGGGGACTTAAGGCGGCAACTAATGAAAAACTGTTTTTT. The chain combines TRBV7-6 with TRBJ1-4; tentative D call: TRBD1 (5 bases). Between the trimmed V and J ends, which lost 5 bases and 0 bases, there was a span of 16 bases. Germline CDR1 and CDR2: SGHVS and FNYEAQ. CDR3 size: 17 residues.

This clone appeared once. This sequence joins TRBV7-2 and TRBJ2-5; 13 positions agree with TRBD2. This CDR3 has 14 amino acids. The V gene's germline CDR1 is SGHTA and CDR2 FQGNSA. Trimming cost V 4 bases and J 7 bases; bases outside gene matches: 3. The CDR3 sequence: CASSSTSGGGTQYF. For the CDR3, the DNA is TGTGCCAGCAGCTCAACTAGCGGGGGGGGGACCCAGTACTTC. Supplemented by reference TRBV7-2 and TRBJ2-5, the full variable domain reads GAGVSQSPSNKVTEKGKDVELRCDPISGHTALYWYRQSLGQGLEFLIYFQGNSAPDKSGLPSDRFSAERTGGSVSTLTIQRTQQEDSAVYLCASSSTSGGGTQYFGPGTRLLVL.

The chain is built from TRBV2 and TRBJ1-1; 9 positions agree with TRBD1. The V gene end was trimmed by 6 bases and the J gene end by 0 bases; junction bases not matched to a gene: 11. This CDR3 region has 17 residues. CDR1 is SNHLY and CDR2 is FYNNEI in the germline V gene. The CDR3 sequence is CASSSTGGLLMNTEAFF. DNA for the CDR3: TGTGCCAGCAGCTCCACAGGGGGCTTACTCATGAACACTGAAGCTTTCTTT.

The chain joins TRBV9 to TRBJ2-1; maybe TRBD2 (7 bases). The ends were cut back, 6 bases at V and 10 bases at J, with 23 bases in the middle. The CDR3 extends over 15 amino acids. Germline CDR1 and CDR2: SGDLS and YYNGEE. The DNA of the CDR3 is TGTGCCAGCAATCTCCAAGGGGGGGGCCTCGTGGAGCAGTTCTTC. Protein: CASNLQGGGLVEQFF.

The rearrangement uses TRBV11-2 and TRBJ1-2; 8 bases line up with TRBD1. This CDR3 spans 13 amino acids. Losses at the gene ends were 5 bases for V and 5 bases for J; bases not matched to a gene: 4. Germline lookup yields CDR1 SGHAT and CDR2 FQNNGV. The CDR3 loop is CASSNDRGYGYTF. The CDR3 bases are TGTGCCAGCAGCAACGACAGGGGTTATGGCTACACCTTC.

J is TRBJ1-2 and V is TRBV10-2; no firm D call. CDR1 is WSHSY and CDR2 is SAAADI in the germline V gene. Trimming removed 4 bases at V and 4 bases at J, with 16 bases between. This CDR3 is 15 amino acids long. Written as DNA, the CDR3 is TGCGCCAGCAGTGGGGAACCCCCCCGGGGCTATGGCTACACCTTC. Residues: CASSGEPPRGYGYTF.

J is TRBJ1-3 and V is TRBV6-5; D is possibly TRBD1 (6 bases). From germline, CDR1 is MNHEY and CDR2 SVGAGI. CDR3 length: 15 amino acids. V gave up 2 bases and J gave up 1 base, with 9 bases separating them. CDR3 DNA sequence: TGTGCCAGCAGTTACAGGACAGCGTCTGGAAACACCATATATTTT. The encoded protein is CASSYRTASGNTIYF.

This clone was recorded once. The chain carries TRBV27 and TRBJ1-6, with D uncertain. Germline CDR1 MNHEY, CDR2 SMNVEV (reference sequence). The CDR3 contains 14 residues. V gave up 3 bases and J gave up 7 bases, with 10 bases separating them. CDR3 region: CASSFGAVNSPLHF. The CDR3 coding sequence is TGTGCCAGCAGTTTCGGAGCCGTAAATTCACCCCTCCACTTT.

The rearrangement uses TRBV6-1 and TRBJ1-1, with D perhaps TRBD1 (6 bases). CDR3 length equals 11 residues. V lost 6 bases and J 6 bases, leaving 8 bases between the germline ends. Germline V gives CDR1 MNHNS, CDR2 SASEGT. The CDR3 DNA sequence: TGTGCCAGCAGCGACAGGCCTGAAGCTTTCTTT. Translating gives CASSDRPEAFF.

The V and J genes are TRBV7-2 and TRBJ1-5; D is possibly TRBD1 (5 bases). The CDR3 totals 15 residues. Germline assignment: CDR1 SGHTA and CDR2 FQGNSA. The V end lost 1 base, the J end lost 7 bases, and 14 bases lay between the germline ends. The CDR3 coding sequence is TGTGCCAGCAGCTTAGTGGCTGGGGGGGGGCAGCCCCAGCATTTT. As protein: CASSLVAGGGQPQHF.

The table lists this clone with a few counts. CDR3 loop: CASTRTEQETQYF. The CDR3, as DNA: TGTGCCAGCACGAGGACAGAACAAGAGACCCAGTACTTC. This chain joins TRBV2 and TRBJ2-5, with D maybe TRBD1 (6 bases). Germline V lookup: CDR1 SNHLY, CDR2 FYNNEI. V lost 7 bases to trimming and J lost 2 bases, with 11 bases between them. This CDR3 is built from 13 residues.

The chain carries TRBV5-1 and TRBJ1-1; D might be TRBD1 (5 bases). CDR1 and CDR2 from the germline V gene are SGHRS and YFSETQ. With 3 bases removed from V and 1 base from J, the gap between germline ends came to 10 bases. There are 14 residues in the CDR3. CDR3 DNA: TGCGCCAGCAGCTCCGGGGGGTCGAACACTGAAGCTTTCTTT. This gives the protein CASSSGGSNTEAFF.

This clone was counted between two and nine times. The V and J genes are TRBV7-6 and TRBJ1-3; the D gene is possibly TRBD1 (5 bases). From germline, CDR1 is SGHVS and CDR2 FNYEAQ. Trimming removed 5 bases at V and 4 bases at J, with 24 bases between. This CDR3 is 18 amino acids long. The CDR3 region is CASSDAYAGRGAGNTIYF. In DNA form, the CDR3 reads TGTGCCAGCAGCGACGCGTATGCAGGGCGCGGAGCCGGAAACACCATATATTTT.

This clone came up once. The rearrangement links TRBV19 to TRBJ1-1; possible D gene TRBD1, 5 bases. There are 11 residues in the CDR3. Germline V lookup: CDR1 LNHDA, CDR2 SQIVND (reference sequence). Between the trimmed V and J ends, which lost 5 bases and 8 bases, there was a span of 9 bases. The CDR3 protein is CASSYRTEAFF. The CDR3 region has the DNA TGTGCCAGTAGTTACAGGACGGAAGCTTTCTTT.

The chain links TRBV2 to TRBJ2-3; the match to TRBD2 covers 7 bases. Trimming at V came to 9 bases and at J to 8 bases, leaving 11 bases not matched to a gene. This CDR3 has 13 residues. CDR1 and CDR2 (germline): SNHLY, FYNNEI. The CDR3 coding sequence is TGTGCCAGTCAGGGACTACTCGGACGTACGCAGTATTTT. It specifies CASQGLLGRTQYF.

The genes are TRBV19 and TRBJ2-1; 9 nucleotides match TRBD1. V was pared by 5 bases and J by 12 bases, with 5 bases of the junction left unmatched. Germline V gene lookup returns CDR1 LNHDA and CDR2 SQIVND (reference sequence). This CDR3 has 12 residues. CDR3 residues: CASSVLGQGQFF. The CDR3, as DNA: TGTGCCAGTAGTGTCCTGGGACAGGGGCAGTTCTTC.

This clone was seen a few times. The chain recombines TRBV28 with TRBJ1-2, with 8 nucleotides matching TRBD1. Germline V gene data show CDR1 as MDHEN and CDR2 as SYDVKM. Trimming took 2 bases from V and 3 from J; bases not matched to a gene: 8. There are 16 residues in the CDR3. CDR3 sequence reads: CASSLVAPDRDYGYTF. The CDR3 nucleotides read TGTGCCAGCAGTTTAGTCGCTCCGGACAGGGACTATGGCTACACCTTC.

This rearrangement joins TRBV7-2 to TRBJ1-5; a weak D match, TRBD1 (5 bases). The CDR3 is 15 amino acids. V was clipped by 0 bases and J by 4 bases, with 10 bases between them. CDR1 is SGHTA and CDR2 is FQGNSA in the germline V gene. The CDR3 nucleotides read TGTGCCAGCAGCTTAGCCGGACCAGGGAATCAGCCCCAGCATTTT. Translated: CASSLAGPGNQPQHF.

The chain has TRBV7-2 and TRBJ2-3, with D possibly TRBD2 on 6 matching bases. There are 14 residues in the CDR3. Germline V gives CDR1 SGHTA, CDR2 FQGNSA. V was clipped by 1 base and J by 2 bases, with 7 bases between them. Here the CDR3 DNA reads TGTGCCAGCAGCTTAGTAGCGGCCACAGATACGCAGTATTTT. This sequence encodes CASSLVAATDTQYF. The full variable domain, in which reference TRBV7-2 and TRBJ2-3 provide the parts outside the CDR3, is GAGVSQSPSNKVTEKGKDVELRCDPISGHTALYWYRQSLGQGLEFLIYFQGNSAPDKSGLPSDRFSAERTGGSVSTLTIQRTQQEDSAVYLCASSLVAATDTQYFGPGTRLTVL.

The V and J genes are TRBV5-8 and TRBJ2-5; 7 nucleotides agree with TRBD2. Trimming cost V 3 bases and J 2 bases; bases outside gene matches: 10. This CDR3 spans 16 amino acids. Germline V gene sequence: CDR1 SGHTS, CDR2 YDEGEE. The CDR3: CASSSGAGSDQETQYF. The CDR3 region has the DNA TGTGCCAGCAGCTCCGGAGCGGGGTCCGATCAAGAGACCCAGTACTTC.

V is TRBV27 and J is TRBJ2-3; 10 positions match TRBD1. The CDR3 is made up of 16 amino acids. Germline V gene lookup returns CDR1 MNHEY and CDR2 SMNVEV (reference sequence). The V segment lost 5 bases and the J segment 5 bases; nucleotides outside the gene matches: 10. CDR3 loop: CASSPRDRGIIDTQYF. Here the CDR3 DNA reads TGTGCCAGCAGTCCCCGGGACAGGGGTATAATAGATACGCAGTATTTT.

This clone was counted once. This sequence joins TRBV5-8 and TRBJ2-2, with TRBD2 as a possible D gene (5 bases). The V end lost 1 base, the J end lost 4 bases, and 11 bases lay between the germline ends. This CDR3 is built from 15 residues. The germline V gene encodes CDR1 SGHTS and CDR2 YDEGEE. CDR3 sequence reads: CASSLMAAGTGELFF. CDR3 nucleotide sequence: TGTGCCAGCAGCTTGATGGCCGCGGGCACCGGGGAGCTGTTTTTT.

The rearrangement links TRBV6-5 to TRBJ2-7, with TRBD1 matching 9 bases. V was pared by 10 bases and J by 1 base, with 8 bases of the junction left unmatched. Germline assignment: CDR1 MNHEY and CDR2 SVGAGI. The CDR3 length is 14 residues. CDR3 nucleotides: TGTGCCATCCACAGGGGGCACCCATCCTACGAGCAGTACGTC. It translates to CAIHRGHPSYEQYV.

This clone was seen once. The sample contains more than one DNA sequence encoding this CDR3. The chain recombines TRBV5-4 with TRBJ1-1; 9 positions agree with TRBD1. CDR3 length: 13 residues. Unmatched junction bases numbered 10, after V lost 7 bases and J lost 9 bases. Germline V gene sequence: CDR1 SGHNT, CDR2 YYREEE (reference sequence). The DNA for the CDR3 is TGTGCCAGCTCTTCGGGACAGGGTAGGAAAGCTTTCTTT. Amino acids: CASSSGQGRKAFF.

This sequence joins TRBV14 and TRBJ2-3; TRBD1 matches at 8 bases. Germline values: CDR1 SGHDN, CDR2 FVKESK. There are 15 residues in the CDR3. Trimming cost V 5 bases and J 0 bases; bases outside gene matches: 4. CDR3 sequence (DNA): TGTGCCAGCAGCTTGGACAGGGCTAGCACAGATACGCAGTATTTT. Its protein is CASSLDRASTDTQYF.

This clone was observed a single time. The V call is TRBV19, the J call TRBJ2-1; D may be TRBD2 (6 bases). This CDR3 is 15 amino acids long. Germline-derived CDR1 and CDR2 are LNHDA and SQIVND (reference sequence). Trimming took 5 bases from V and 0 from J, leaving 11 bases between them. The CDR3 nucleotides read TGTGCCAGTAGTGTCCTAGCGAGCTCCTACAATGAGCAGTTCTTC. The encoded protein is CASSVLASSYNEQFF.

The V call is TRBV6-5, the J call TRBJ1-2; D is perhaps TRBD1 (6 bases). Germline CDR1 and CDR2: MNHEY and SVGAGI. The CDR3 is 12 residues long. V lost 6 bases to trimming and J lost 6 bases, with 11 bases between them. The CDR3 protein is CASRTGQDGYTF. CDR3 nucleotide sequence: TGTGCCAGCAGGACAGGACAAGATGGCTACACCTTC.

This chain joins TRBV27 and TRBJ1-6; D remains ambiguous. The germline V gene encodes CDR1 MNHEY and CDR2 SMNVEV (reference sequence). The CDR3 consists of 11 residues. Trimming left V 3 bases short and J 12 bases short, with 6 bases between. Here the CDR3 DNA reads TGTGCCAGCAGTTTTAGTCTACCCCTCCACTTT. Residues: CASSFSLPLHF.

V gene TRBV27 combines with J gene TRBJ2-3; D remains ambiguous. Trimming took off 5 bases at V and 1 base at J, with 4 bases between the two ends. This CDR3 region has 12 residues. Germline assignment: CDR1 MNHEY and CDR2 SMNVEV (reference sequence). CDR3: CASSPGTDTQYF. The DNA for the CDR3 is TGTGCCAGCAGTCCCGGCACAGATACGCAGTATTTT.

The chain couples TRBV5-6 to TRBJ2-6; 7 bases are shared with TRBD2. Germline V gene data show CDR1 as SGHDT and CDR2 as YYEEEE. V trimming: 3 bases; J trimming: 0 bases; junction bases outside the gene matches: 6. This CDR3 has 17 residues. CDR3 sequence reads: CASSSAGVRSGANVLTF. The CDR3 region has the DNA TGTGCCAGCAGCTCCGCGGGGGTTCGCTCTGGGGCCAACGTCCTGACTTTC.

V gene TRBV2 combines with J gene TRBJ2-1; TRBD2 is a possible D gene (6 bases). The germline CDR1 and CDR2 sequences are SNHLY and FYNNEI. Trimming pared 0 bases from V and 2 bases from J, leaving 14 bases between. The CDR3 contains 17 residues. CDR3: CASSEALGGRPYNEQFF. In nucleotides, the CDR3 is TGTGCCAGCAGTGAAGCGCTGGGGGGACGGCCCTACAATGAGCAGTTCTTC.